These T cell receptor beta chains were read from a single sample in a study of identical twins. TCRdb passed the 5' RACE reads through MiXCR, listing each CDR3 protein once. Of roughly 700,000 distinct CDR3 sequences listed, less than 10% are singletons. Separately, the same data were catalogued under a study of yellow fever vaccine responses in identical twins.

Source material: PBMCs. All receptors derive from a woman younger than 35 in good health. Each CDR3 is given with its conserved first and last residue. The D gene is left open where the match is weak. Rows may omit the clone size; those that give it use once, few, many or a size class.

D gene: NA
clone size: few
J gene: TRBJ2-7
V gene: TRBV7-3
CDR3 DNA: TGTGCCAGCAGCTCCGACGCCCGGGGCGAGCAGTACTTC
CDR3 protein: CASSSDARGEQYF

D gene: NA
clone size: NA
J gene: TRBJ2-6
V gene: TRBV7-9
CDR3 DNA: TGTGCCAGCAGTTCGAGGGCTGGGGCCAACGTCCTGACTTTC
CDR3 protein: CASSSRAGANVLTF

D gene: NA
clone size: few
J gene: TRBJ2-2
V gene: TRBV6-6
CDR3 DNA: TGTGCCAGCAGTTACCTGTTTTCCGGGGAGCTGTTTTTT
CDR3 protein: CASSYLFSGELFF

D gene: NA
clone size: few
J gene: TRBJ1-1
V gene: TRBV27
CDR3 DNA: TGTGCCAGCAGTTTACTGGGGGGCCAAGGGACTGAAGCTTTCTTT
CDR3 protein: CASSLLGGQGTEAFF

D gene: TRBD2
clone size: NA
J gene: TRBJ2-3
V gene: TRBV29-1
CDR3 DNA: TGCAGCGTTGGCTATGGGGGACTAGCGGGAAGCACAGATACGCAGTATTTT
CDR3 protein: CSVGYGGLAGSTDTQYF

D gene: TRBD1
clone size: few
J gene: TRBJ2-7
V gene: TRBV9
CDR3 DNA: TGTGCCAGCAGCGTAGAAGGACAGGGCTACGAGCAGTACTTC
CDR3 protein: CASSVEGQGYEQYF

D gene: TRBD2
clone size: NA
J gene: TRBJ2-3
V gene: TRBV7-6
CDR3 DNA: TGTGCCAGCAGCTTAACTAGCGGGGGGGCCCGGGCAGATACGCAGTATTTT
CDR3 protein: CASSLTSGGARADTQYF

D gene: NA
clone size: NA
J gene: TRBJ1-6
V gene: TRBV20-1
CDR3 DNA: TGCAGTGTTACGACCCTAAATAATTCACCCCTCCACTTT
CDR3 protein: CSVTTLNNSPLHF

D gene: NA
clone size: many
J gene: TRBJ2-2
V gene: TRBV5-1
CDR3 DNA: TGCGCCAGCAGCTTGCTAGCCGGGAACACCGGGGAGCTGTTTTTT
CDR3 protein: CASSLLAGNTGELFF

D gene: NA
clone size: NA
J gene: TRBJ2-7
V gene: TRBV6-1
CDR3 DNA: TGTGCCAGCATGACCGGCAGTACCGGCTCCTACGAGCAGTACTTC
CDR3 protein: CASMTGSTGSYEQYF

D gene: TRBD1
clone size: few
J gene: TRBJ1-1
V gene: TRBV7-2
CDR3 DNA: TGTGCCAGCAGACGACGGGACAGGGAAGGGACTGAAGCTTTCTTT
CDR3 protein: CASRRRDREGTEAFF

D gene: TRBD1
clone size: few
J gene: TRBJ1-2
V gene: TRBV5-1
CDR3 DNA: TGCGCCAGCAGCAAGTCCACAGGGGACTATGGCTACACCTTC
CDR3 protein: CASSKSTGDYGYTF

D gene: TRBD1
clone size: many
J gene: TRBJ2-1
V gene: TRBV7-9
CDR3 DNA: TGTGCCAGCAGCCCGGCCAACCAGGGGGTCTCCTACAATGAGCAGTTCTTC
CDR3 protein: CASSPANQGVSYNEQFF

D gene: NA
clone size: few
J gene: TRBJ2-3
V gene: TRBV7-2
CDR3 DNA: TGTGCCAGCAGCTCCGACGGTACGACAGATACGCAGTATTTT
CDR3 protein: CASSSDGTTDTQYF

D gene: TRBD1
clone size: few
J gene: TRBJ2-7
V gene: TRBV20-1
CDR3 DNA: TGCAGTGGTTACAGGGGGCCTAACAACTACGAGCAGTACTTC
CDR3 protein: CSGYRGPNNYEQYF

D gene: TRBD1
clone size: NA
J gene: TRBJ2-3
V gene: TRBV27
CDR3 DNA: TGTGCCAGCAGAGGGACAGGGGGCATCGATACGCAGTATTTT
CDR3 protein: CASRGTGGIDTQYF

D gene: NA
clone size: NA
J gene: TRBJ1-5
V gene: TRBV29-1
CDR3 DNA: TGCAGCGTTCAAACAGGGCGACAGCCCCAGCATTTT
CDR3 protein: CSVQTGRQPQHF